These 16 T cell receptor beta chains came from one sample sequenced in a study of blood T cells in healthy people across ages. Then a second PCR, running roughly 7 to 11 cycles, was carried out with a sample-barcoded 5' primer and a J-beta primer mix. In TCRdb, the 5' RACE reads were re-called with MiXCR into one record per CDR3 protein. Of roughly 1.9 million distinct CDR3 sequences in the sample, approximately 40% were seen once. Sequenced sample: blood. Every receptor here comes from a human donor in good health.

The chain employs TRBV9 and TRBJ1-6; no reliable D call. Trimming removed 0 bases from V and 4 bases from J, with 8 bases in between. Looked up from germline, CDR1 is SGDLS and CDR2 is YYNGEE. This CDR3 region has 15 residues. The CDR3: CASSVGGVYNSPLHF. CDR3 DNA: TGTGCCAGCAGCGTAGGCGGAGTTTATAATTCACCCCTCCACTTT.

This chain connects TRBV4-1 to TRBJ2-3, with D perhaps assigned TRBD1 or TRBD2 (5 bases each). There are 14 residues in the CDR3. The ends were cut back, 2 bases at V and 7 bases at J, with 13 bases in the middle. Germline-derived CDR1 and CDR2 are MGHRA and YSYEKL. CDR3 in amino acids: CASSQPTRGYTQYF. CDR3 bases: TGCGCCAGCAGCCAACCTACCCGGGGCTATACGCAGTATTTT.

This clonotype showed up just a few times. The gene calls are TRBV4-2 and TRBJ2-3, with 9 positions matching TRBD2. The CDR3 runs 16 residues. Unmatched junction bases numbered 4, after V lost 1 base and J lost 2 bases. Per the germline V gene, CDR1 is LGHNA and CDR2 is YNFKEQ. For the CDR3, the DNA is TGTGCCAGCAGCCAAGCAGCGGGGGGAATCACAGATACGCAGTATTTT. Encoded protein: CASSQAAGGITDTQYF.

The rearrangement links TRBV9 to TRBJ1-2; 8 positions match TRBD1. V lost 3 bases, J lost 7 bases, and 5 bases stayed unmatched. The CDR3 loop spans 13 amino acids. Germline CDR1 is SGDLS and CDR2 is YYNGEE. CDR3 loop: CASSERTGSGYTF. CDR3 in DNA: TGTGCCAGCAGCGAACGGACAGGGAGTGGCTACACCTTC.

The chain uses TRBV20-1 and TRBJ1-2; D is unclear. Germline assignment: CDR1 DFQATT and CDR2 SNEGSKA (reference sequence). The CDR3 is made up of 12 amino acids. V was cut by 2 bases and J by 2 bases, with 6 bases left in between. The CDR3 protein is CSARRWNYGYTF. For the CDR3, the DNA is TGCAGTGCTAGACGGTGGAACTATGGCTACACCTTC.

The CDR3: CASSPLADDVSGYTF. CDR3 bases: TGTGCCAGCAGCCCTTTAGCGGACGATGTGAGTGGCTACACCTTC. The chain links TRBV7-2 to TRBJ1-2; D gene ambiguous. CDR3 length: 15 residues. Trimming removed 5 bases from V and 7 bases from J, with 20 bases in between. CDR1 is SGHTA, CDR2 FQGNSA, per germline.

The chain uses TRBV6-6 and TRBJ1-1, with D perhaps TRBD1 (6 bases). V lost 5 bases and J lost 4, with 23 bases in between. The germline V gene has CDR1 MNHNY and CDR2 SVGAGI (reference sequence). CDR3 length: 17 residues. DNA for the CDR3: TGTGCCAGCAGTCCTCAACAGGGAATAAAGGTTGGCACTGAAGCTTTCTTT. It encodes CASSPQQGIKVGTEAFF.

This clonotype was counted only a few times. V gene TRBV5-1 combines with J gene TRBJ2-7; 8 bases map to TRBD1. Germline V gives CDR1 SGHRS, CDR2 YFSETQ. J was trimmed by 4 bases and V by 3 bases; bases with no gene match: 9. The CDR3 extends over 15 amino acids. The CDR3 DNA reads TGCGCCAGCAGCTCCCTGGGACAGGCGATGTACGAGCAGTACTTC. It translates to CASSSLGQAMYEQYF.

The V call is TRBV28, the J call TRBJ1-1, with TRBD1 as a possible D gene (5 bases). This CDR3 spans 16 amino acids. Germline CDR1 reads MDHEN; CDR2 reads SYDVKM. Trimming took off 4 bases at V and 0 bases at J, with 15 bases between the two ends. Here the CDR3 DNA reads TGTGCCAGCAGTTATCAGGGTCTGAGCATGAACACTGAAGCTTTCTTT. It codes for CASSYQGLSMNTEAFF.

The CDR3 DNA reads as TGTGCCAGCAGCTTCCAACAGGGGGCTAATTCACCCCTCCACTTT. Translating it yields CASSFQQGANSPLHF. V and J are TRBV7-9 and TRBJ1-6; the match to TRBD1 covers 9 bases. The V gene end was trimmed by 3 bases and the J gene end by 6 bases; junction bases not matched to a gene: 3. The CDR3 has 15 residues. Germline CDR1 reads SEHNR; CDR2 reads FQNEAQ (reference sequence).

This clonotype was seen a few times. CDR3 sequence (DNA): TGTGCCAGCAAGCCCCTCGCCAGCATGAACACTGAAGCTTTCTTT. Protein: CASKPLASMNTEAFF. V gene TRBV2 combines with J gene TRBJ1-1; no clear D gene. With 7 bases removed from V and 0 bases from J, the gap between germline ends came to 15 bases. Germline CDR1 is SNHLY and CDR2 is FYNNEI. The CDR3 totals 15 residues.

This chain joins TRBV6-1 and TRBJ2-3; no definite D call. The CDR3 length is 13 residues. Germline CDR1 is MNHNS and CDR2 is SASEGT. With 4 bases removed from V and 5 bases from J, the gap between germline ends came to 10 bases. CDR3 DNA: TGTGCCAGCAGTGTTTGGTCAGGAGATACGCAGTATTTT. Translating it yields CASSVWSGDTQYF.

This clonotype occurred a few times. V gene TRBV6-2 or TRBV6-3 combines with J gene TRBJ2-5; D unclear. This CDR3 comprises 12 residues. V lost 4 bases and J 5 bases, leaving 8 bases between the germline ends. The germline V gene encodes CDR1 MNHEY and CDR2 SVGEGT. The CDR3 DNA reads as TGTGCCAGCAGTTTTCTGTGGGAGACCCAGTACTTC. Translating it yields CASSFLWETQYF.

This clonotype occurred many times. This rearrangement joins TRBV29-1 to TRBJ1-2; perhaps TRBD1 as D (5 bases). V was clipped by 6 bases and J by 1 base, with 15 bases between them. The CDR3 is 14 residues long. The V gene's germline CDR1 is SQVTM and CDR2 ANQGSEA. The CDR3 nucleotides are TGCAGCGTGGATGGGGGGTTTAGTAACTATGGCTACACCTTC. This codes for CSVDGGFSNYGYTF.

The V call is TRBV20-1, the J call TRBJ2-1; 7 nucleotides line up with TRBD2. The ends lost 4 bases at V and 0 bases at J; junction bases unmatched: 12. CDR3 length: 17 amino acids. The germline V gene has CDR1 DFQATT and CDR2 SNEGSKA (reference sequence). In DNA, the CDR3 is TGCAGTGCTAAAGAGCTAGCGGAGTTGAGCTCCTACAATGAGCAGTTCTTC. This encodes CSAKELAELSSYNEQFF.

A few counts support this clonotype. The rearrangement uses TRBV30 and TRBJ1-1; no firm D call. The CDR3 totals 11 residues. Germline CDR1 GTSNPN, CDR2 SVGIG (reference sequence). Between the trimmed V and J ends, which lost 7 bases and 1 base, there was a span of 7 bases. The CDR3 nucleotides are TGTGCCTCTCACCCGAACACTGAAGCTTTCTTT. Residues: CASHPNTEAFF.